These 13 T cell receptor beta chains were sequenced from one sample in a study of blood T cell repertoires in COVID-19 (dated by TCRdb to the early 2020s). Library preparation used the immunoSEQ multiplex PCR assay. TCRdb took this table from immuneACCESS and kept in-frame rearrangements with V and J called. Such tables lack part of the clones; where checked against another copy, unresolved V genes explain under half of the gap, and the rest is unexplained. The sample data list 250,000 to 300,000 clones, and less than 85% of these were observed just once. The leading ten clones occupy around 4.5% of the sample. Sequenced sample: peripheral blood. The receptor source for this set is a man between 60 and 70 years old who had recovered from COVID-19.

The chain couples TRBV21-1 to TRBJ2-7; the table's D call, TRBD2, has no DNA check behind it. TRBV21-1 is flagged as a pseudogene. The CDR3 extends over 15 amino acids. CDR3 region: CASRTGTSVSEEQYF. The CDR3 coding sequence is TGTGCCAGCAGGACTGGGACTAGCGTTTCGGAAGAGCAGTACTTC.

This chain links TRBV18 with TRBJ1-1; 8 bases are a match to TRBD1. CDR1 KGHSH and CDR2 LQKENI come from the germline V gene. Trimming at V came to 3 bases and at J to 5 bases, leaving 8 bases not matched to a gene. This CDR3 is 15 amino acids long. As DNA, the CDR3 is TGTGCCAGCTCACCCCCGACAGGGGAGAGAACTGAAGCTTTCTTT. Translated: CASSPPTGERTEAFF.

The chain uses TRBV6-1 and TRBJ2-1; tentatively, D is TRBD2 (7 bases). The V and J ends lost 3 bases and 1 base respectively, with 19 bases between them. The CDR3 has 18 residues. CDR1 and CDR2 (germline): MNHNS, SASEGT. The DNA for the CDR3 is TGTGCCAGCAGTGACAGAAAGGGGGGGGTATGGTCCTACAATGAGCAGTTCTTC. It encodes CASSDRKGGVWSYNEQFF.

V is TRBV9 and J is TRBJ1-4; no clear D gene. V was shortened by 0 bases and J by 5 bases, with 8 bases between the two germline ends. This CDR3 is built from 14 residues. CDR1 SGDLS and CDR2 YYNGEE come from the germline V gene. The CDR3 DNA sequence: TGTGCCAGCAGCGTAGGAGGCAACAATGAAAAACTGTTTTTT. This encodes CASSVGGNNEKLFF. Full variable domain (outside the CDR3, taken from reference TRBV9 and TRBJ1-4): DSGVTQTPKHLITATGQRVTLRCSPRSGDLSVYWYQQSLDQGLQFLIQYYNGEERAKGNILERFSAQQFPDLHSELNLSSLELGDSALYFCASSVGGNNEKLFFGSGTQLSVL.

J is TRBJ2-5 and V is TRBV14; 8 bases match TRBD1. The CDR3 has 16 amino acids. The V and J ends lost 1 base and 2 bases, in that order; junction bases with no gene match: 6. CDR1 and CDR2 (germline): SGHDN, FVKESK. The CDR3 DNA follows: TGTGCCAGCAGCCAAGTTCCAGGGGGCCGGCAAGAGACCCAGTACTTC. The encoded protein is CASSQVPGGRQETQYF.

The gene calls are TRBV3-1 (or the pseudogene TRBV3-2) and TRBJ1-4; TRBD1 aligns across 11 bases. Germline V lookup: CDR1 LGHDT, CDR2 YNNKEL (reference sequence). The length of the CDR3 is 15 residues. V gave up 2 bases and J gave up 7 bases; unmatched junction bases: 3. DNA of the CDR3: TGTGCCAGCAGCCAACGGACAGGGGGCCTTGAAAAACTGTTTTTT. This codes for CASSQRTGGLEKLFF.

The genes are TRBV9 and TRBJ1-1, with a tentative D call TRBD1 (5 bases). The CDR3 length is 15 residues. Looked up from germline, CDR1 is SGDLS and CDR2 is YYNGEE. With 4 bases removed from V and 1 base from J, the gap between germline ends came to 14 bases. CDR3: CASSPSWGGNTEAFF. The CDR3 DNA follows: TGTGCCAGCAGCCCTTCGTGGGGGGGGAACACTGAAGCTTTCTTT.

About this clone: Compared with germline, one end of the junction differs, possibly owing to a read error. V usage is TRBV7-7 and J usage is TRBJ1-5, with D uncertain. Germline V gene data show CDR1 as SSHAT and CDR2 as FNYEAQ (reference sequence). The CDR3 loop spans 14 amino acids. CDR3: CASSLGYCNQPQHF. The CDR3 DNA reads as TGTGCTAGCAGCCTCGGGTATTGCAATCAGCCCCAGCATTTT.

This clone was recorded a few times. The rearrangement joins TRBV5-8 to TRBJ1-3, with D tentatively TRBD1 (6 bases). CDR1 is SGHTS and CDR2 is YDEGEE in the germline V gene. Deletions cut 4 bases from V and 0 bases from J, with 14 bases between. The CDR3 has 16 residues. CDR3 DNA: TGTGCCAGCAGCAACCTGACAGGCCTCTCTGGAAACACCATATATTTT. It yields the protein CASSNLTGLSGNTIYF.

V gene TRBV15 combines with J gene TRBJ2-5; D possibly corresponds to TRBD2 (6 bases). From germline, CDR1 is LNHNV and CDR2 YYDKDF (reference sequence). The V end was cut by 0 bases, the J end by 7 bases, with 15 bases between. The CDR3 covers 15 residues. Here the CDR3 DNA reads TGTGCCACCAGCAGAGATCTAGGGGCGCGGGGGACCCAGTACTTC. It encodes CATSRDLGARGTQYF.

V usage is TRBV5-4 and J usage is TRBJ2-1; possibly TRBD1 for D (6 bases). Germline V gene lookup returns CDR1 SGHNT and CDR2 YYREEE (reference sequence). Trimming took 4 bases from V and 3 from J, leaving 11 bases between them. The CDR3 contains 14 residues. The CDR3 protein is CASSQRTDYNEQFF. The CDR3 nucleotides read TGTGCCAGCAGCCAAAGGACAGACTACAATGAGCAGTTCTTC.

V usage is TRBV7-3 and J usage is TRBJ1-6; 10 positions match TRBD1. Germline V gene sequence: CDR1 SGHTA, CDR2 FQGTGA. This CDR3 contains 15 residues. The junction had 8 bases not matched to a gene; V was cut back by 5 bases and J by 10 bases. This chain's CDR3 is CASSATGTGDSPLHF. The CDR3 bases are TGTGCCAGCAGCGCCACCGGGACAGGGGACTCACCCCTCCACTTT.

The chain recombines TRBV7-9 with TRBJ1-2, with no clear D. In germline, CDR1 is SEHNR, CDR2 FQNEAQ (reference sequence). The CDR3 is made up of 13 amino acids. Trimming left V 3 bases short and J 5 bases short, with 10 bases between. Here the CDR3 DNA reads TGTGCCAGCAGCTTGGAGACGGAGTATGGCTACACCTTC. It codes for CASSLETEYGYTF.